This entry lists 31 T cell receptor beta chains sequenced from one sample in a study of control samples from healthy donors and cancer patients. TCRdb keeps only in-frame clones here, not all; method: immunoSEQ multiplex PCR. The sample contains 45,000 or so clones, around 87% of which appear only once. Sequenced: PBMCs. Every receptor here comes from a woman between 55 and 75 years old with lung cancer.

J is TRBJ2-7 and V is TRBV7-9, with 7 bases identical to TRBD1. Unmatched junction bases numbered 7, after V lost 5 bases and J lost 0 bases. The CDR3 is 15 amino acids. Germline V CDR1 and CDR2: SEHNR, FQNEAQ (reference sequence). CDR3: CASSRTGTVSYEQYF. The DNA of the CDR3 is TGTGCCAGCAGCCGAACCGGGACAGTCTCCTACGAGCAGTACTTC.

V and J are TRBV14 and TRBJ2-7; 7 nucleotides line up with TRBD1. Germline CDR1 SGHDN, CDR2 FVKESK. Trimming removed 4 bases from V and 0 bases from J; junction bases left unmatched: 9. The CDR3 has 16 amino acids. CDR3 residues: CASSPRFGQASYEQYF. The CDR3 DNA is TGTGCCAGCAGCCCCCGCTTTGGACAGGCCTCCTACGAGCAGTACTTC.

The chain uses TRBV5-5 and TRBJ1-5, with 7 bases identical to TRBD1. This CDR3 has 13 residues. V lost 3 bases, J lost 9 bases, and 6 bases stayed unmatched. Germline-derived CDR1 and CDR2 are SGHKS and YYEKEE (reference sequence). This chain's CDR3 is CASSYDREGPQHF. CDR3 in DNA: TGTGCCAGCAGCTACGACAGGGAAGGGCCCCAGCATTTT. The entire variable domain, with the rest obtained from reference TRBV5-5 and TRBJ1-5, is as follows: DAGVTQSPTHLIKTRGQQVTLRCSPISGHKSVSWYQQVLGQGPQFIFQYYEKEERGRGNFPDRFSARQFPNYSSELNVNALLLGDSALYLCASSYDREGPQHFGDGTRLSIL.

The chain couples TRBV2 to TRBJ2-5; 11 bases are shared with TRBD2. The junction had 8 bases not matched to a gene; V was cut back by 3 bases and J by 5 bases. The CDR3 is 16 residues long. Germline loops: CDR1 SNHLY, CDR2 FYNNEI. CDR3 DNA sequence: TGTGCCAGCAGTGACCGGGTAGCGGGAGGGCCGGAGACCCAGTACTTC. This sequence encodes CASSDRVAGGPETQYF.

V is TRBV3-1 (or the pseudogene TRBV3-2) and J is TRBJ2-5; TRBD1 is a possible D gene (6 bases). The CDR3 consists of 16 residues. The V gene's germline CDR1 is LGHDT and CDR2 YNNKEL (reference sequence). The germline V and J ends were trimmed by 3 bases and 5 bases, with 19 bases remaining between them. As DNA, the CDR3 is TGTGCCAGCAGCCAGGAGACAGGCTTCCTTCAGGAGACCCAGTACTTC. Translation: CASSQETGFLQETQYF.

The V call is TRBV27, the J call TRBJ1-2, with D tentatively TRBD1 (5 bases). Between the trimmed V and J ends, which lost 0 bases and 8 bases, there was a span of 10 bases. The CDR3 totals 13 residues. Germline V gene data show CDR1 as MNHEY and CDR2 as SMNVEV (reference sequence). In nucleotides, the CDR3 is TGTGCCAGCAGTTTATCGAGAGGGGACGGCTACACCTTC. This sequence encodes CASSLSRGDGYTF.

The chain uses TRBV4-3 and TRBJ1-2; TRBD1 is a possible D gene (6 bases). CDR3 length: 17 residues. The V gene lost 0 bases and the J gene lost 4 bases, with 18 bases spanning the gap. From germline, CDR1 is LGHNA and CDR2 YSLEER. CDR3 protein: CASSQDYKGGGFYGYTF. CDR3 sequence (DNA): TGCGCCAGCAGCCAAGACTACAAGGGGGGGGGATTCTATGGCTACACCTTC.

The rearrangement uses TRBV5-1 and TRBJ1-5; weak D call: TRBD1 (5 bases). V lost 3 bases and J lost 3, with 10 bases in between. This CDR3 region has 14 residues. The germline CDR1 and CDR2 sequences are SGHRS and YFSETQ. CDR3 DNA: TGCGCCAGCAGCTCTACAGGTCTCAATCAGCCCCAGCATTTT. Translating it yields CASSSTGLNQPQHF.

V and J are TRBV7-9 and TRBJ2-5; D uncertain. The V end was cut by 5 bases, the J end by 2 bases, with 12 bases between. CDR3 length: 14 amino acids. Germline values: CDR1 SEHNR, CDR2 FQNEAQ (reference sequence). The CDR3 DNA sequence: TGTGCCAGCAGCCCTCGGATGGGGCAAGAGACCCAGTACTTC. This sequence encodes CASSPRMGQETQYF.

The chain couples TRBV9 to TRBJ2-7; 8 nucleotides agree with TRBD1. Trimming took 4 bases from V and 5 from J; bases not matched to a gene: 11. Germline CDR1 and CDR2: SGDLS and YYNGEE. The CDR3 is made up of 15 amino acids. Here the CDR3 reads CASSPRTGLNHEQYF. CDR3 nucleotides: TGTGCCAGCAGCCCCCGGACAGGGTTAAACCACGAGCAGTACTTC.

This sequence joins TRBV13 and TRBJ2-7; 7 positions match TRBD2. The CDR3 extends over 14 amino acids. V shed 0 bases and J 7 bases; nucleotides not matched to a gene: 6. Germline CDR1 reads PRHDT; CDR2 reads FYEKMQ (reference sequence). CDR3 DNA: TGTGCCAGCAGCTTAGGGCGGGAGTCGGGGGAGCAGTACTTC. As protein: CASSLGRESGEQYF.

V gene TRBV5-4 combines with J gene TRBJ1-4; unclear D gene. From germline, CDR1 is SGHNT and CDR2 YYREEE (reference sequence). The CDR3 loop spans 14 amino acids. Trimming cost V 6 bases and J 4 bases, with 13 bases left between them. The CDR3 nucleotides read TGTGCCAGCACCTCTTATCGGAGTAATGAAAAACTGTTTTTT. Encoded protein: CASTSYRSNEKLFF.

CDR3 sequence (DNA): TGTGCCAGCAGATTGTTACTAGCGGAACCCACAGATACGCAGTATTTT. It encodes CASRLLLAEPTDTQYF. The chain has TRBV27 and TRBJ2-3; 8 bases match TRBD2. Germline loops: CDR1 MNHEY, CDR2 SMNVEV (reference sequence). V lost 6 bases to trimming and J lost 2 bases; unmatched junction nucleotides: 10. The CDR3 loop spans 16 amino acids.

This sequence joins TRBV6-2 or TRBV6-3 and TRBJ2-6; a weak D match, TRBD2 (5 bases). The V gene's germline CDR1 is MNHEY and CDR2 SVGEGT. The CDR3 covers 19 residues. V was shortened by 0 bases and J by 0 bases, with 15 bases between the two germline ends. CDR3 sequence reads: CASSYSSMEADSGANVLTF. The CDR3 DNA reads as TGTGCCAGCAGTTACTCGAGTATGGAGGCTGACTCTGGGGCCAACGTCCTGACTTTC.

The rearrangement links TRBV28 to TRBJ2-5; weak D call: TRBD1 (6 bases). The CDR3 spans 14 residues. Germline V gene sequence: CDR1 MDHEN, CDR2 SYDVKM. V lost 2 bases and J lost 5, with 12 bases in between. The CDR3 coding sequence is TGTGCCAGCAGTTTAAGAGGGGGTATGGAGACCCAGTACTTC. This translates into CASSLRGGMETQYF.

This clone was counted a single time. J is TRBJ2-3 and V is TRBV27; 8 nucleotides match TRBD1. V lost 8 bases, J lost 5 bases, and 12 bases stayed unmatched. Germline-derived CDR1 and CDR2 are MNHEY and SMNVEV (reference sequence). The CDR3 loop spans 15 amino acids. The CDR3 reads CASGRLDREGDTQYF. The CDR3 region has the DNA TGTGCCAGCGGGAGATTGGACAGGGAAGGAGATACGCAGTATTTT.

The CDR3 here is CASSTQPGTAYEQYF. CDR3 bases: TGTGCCAGCAGCACCCAACCCGGGACAGCCTACGAGCAGTACTTC. J is TRBJ2-7 and V is TRBV11-2; 7 bases map to TRBD1. Trimming removed 5 bases from V and 2 bases from J; junction bases left unmatched: 9. There are 15 residues in the CDR3. Per germline, CDR1 SGHAT and CDR2 FQNNGV.

The gene calls are TRBV5-4 and TRBJ1-1; D is possibly TRBD1 (6 bases). The CDR3 sequence is 16 residues long. The V end lost 3 bases, the J end lost 0 bases, and 15 bases lay between the germline ends. The V gene's germline CDR1 is SGHNT and CDR2 YYREEE (reference sequence). The CDR3 DNA sequence: TGTGCCAGCAGCTCGAAGGGGGACCCTTTGAACACTGAAGCTTTCTTT. This codes for CASSSKGDPLNTEAFF.

The rearrangement uses TRBV7-2 and TRBJ2-7; D unclear. Looked up from germline, CDR1 is SGHTA and CDR2 is FQGNSA. V was cut by 5 bases and J by 6 bases, with 14 bases left in between. This CDR3 is built from 13 residues. CDR3 region: CASSPPAALEQYF. The CDR3 nucleotides are TGTGCCAGCAGCCCCCCGGCCGCCCTCGAGCAGTACTTC.

The chain combines TRBV7-6 with TRBJ2-5; D remains ambiguous. The CDR3 has 14 residues. The germline V gene has CDR1 SGHVS and CDR2 FNYEAQ. Trimming took off 5 bases at V and 2 bases at J, with 12 bases between the two ends. CDR3 sequence reads: CASSPIYSQETQYF. The CDR3 DNA sequence: TGTGCCAGCAGCCCGATTTACAGTCAAGAGACCCAGTACTTC.

The chain combines TRBV11-3 with TRBJ1-2; tentative D call: TRBD1 (6 bases). Germline lookup yields CDR1 SGHNT and CDR2 YENEEA. Trimming left V 0 bases short and J 2 bases short, with 13 bases between. The CDR3 has 16 residues. In DNA, the CDR3 is TGTGCCAGCAGCTTAGAGGGCAGGGGATCGAACTATGGCTACACCTTC. Translated, it gives CASSLEGRGSNYGYTF.

This clone has a single count. The V and J genes are TRBV6-1 and TRBJ2-3, with 12 bases identical to TRBD2. Germline CDR1 is MNHNS and CDR2 is SASEGT. With 2 bases clipped from V and 1 base from J, the junction kept 1 base outside the gene matches. CDR3 length: 16 amino acids. CDR3 coding DNA: TGTGCCAGCAGTGAACGGACTAGCGGGGGCACAGATACGCAGTATTTT. It encodes CASSERTSGGTDTQYF.

The J gene is TRBJ2-5, the V gene TRBV27; TRBD2 aligns across 11 bases. The CDR3 extends over 19 amino acids. Germline V gene lookup returns CDR1 MNHEY and CDR2 SMNVEV (reference sequence). Unmatched junction bases numbered 17, after V lost 3 bases and J lost 5 bases. The CDR3 DNA is TGTGCCAGCAGTTTCCGCCGGACTAGCGGGCCTCCACGCGGTGAGACCCAGTACTTC. Its protein is CASSFRRTSGPPRGETQYF.

The chain links TRBV9 to TRBJ1-5; a possible D gene is TRBD1 (5 bases). Germline V gene lookup returns CDR1 SGDLS and CDR2 YYNGEE. This CDR3 spans 15 amino acids. The V end lost 0 bases, the J end lost 1 base, and 8 bases lay between the germline ends. This chain's CDR3 is CASSVGGASNQPQHF. CDR3 in DNA: TGTGCCAGCAGCGTAGGGGGCGCAAGCAATCAGCCCCAGCATTTT.

This clone was seen a few times. This chain connects TRBV18 to TRBJ2-7; the match to TRBD2 covers 9 bases. The germline CDR1 and CDR2 sequences are KGHSH and LQKENI. J lost 6 bases, V lost 4 bases, and 10 bases had no gene match. CDR3 length: 15 amino acids. The CDR3 reads CASSHDLAGLGEQYF. The CDR3 DNA reads TGTGCCAGCTCACACGATCTAGCGGGGCTGGGCGAGCAGTACTTC.

The chain links TRBV25-1 to TRBJ2-3; TRBD1 aligns across 9 bases. The V segment lost 0 bases and the J segment 5 bases; nucleotides outside the gene matches: 6. Germline V CDR1 and CDR2: MGHDK, SYGVNS. This CDR3 has 16 amino acids. The CDR3 spells CASSEYRTGGIDTQYF. DNA for the CDR3: TGTGCCAGCAGTGAATATCGAACAGGGGGCATAGATACGCAGTATTTT.

The chain couples TRBV7-2 to TRBJ2-7; D gene uncertain. The CDR3 covers 13 residues. The V gene lost 1 base and the J gene lost 4 bases, with 8 bases spanning the gap. Germline CDR1 SGHTA, CDR2 FQGNSA. The CDR3 region has the DNA TGTGCCAGCAGCTTAGTCGGAGCTTACGAGCAGTACTTC. This encodes CASSLVGAYEQYF.

The chain has TRBV6-2 or TRBV6-3 and TRBJ2-1, with D possibly TRBD2 on 6 matching bases. Germline V lookup: CDR1 MNHEY, CDR2 SVGEGT. This CDR3 spans 16 amino acids. Trimming pared 0 bases from V and 5 bases from J, leaving 14 bases between. The CDR3 is CASSYSRDGGDNEQFF. The CDR3 DNA sequence: TGTGCCAGCAGTTACTCTAGAGACGGAGGGGACAATGAGCAGTTCTTC.

This chain connects TRBV9 to TRBJ1-3; the D gene is possibly TRBD1 (5 bases). The CDR3 loop spans 13 amino acids. Per the germline V gene, CDR1 is SGDLS and CDR2 is YYNGEE. V dropped 4 bases and J dropped 4 bases, with 9 bases sitting between them. The CDR3, as DNA: TGTGCCAGCAGCAACCGACAGGGAAACACCATATATTTT. Translated: CASSNRQGNTIYF.

The genes are TRBV15 and TRBJ2-3; D possibly corresponds to TRBD2 (6 bases). This CDR3 comprises 16 residues. Germline CDR1 is LNHNV and CDR2 is YYDKDF (reference sequence). V lost 1 base and J lost 10, with 21 bases in between. The CDR3 bases are TGTGCCACCAGCAGAGTCGGTAGCGGAACGGGAAAGGCGCAGTATTTT. Its translation is CATSRVGSGTGKAQYF.

In this sample, this clone turned up once. The chain couples TRBV19 to TRBJ1-3; a possible D gene is TRBD1 (5 bases). Trimming left V 4 bases short and J 2 bases short, with 9 bases between. Germline V gene sequence: CDR1 LNHDA, CDR2 SQIVND (reference sequence). The CDR3 spans 14 residues. CDR3 amino acids: CASSKAGTGNTIYF. The DNA for the CDR3 is TGTGCCAGTAGTAAGGCAGGGACTGGAAACACCATATATTTT.